Reported below is one TCR beta chain. No antigen is known for it. Repertoires were generated with immunoSEQ multiplex PCR, while TCRdb's copy carries only in-frame clones and drops some. The table records around 24,000 clones, just under 85% of them present only once. Systemic immunosuppression or autoimmune disease history was grounds to exclude patients. This specimen belongs to a study of OX40 agonist ivuxolimab in advanced cancers. Study overall: Ivuxolimab, an antibody acting as an agonist of OX40 (CD134), was used to treat patients. Of mixed ages from about 20 to 80 and averaging roughly 64 years, the group was around 78% male.

The study, taken as a whole, reports: Dose levels from 0.1 to 3.0 mg/kg saw CD4+ and CD8+ blood T cells expand clonally by week 6.

Per germline, CDR1 SNHLY and CDR2 FYNNEI. With 4 bases clipped from V and 2 bases from J, the junction kept 0 bases outside the gene matches. The CDR3 spans 15 residues. The sample here was CD4+ or CD8+ T cells sorted from blood, taken in a trial of the OX40 agonist ivuxolimab. V and J are TRBV2 and TRBJ2-1; 12 bases are shared with TRBD2. The TCR sequence derives from an adult with an advanced solid tumor such as melanoma, head and neck, liver or kidney cancer. The CDR3 sequence is CASSGLAGAYNEQFF. The CDR3 DNA reads as TGTGCCAGCAGTGGACTAGCGGGAGCCTACAATGAGCAGTTCTTC. Full variable domain (outside the CDR3, taken from reference TRBV2 and TRBJ2-1): EPEVTQTPSHQVTQMGQEVILRCVPISNHLYFYWYRQILGQKVEFLVSFYNNEISEKSEIFDDQFSVERPDGSNFTLKIRSTKLEDSAMYFCASSGLAGAYNEQFFGPGTRLTVL.